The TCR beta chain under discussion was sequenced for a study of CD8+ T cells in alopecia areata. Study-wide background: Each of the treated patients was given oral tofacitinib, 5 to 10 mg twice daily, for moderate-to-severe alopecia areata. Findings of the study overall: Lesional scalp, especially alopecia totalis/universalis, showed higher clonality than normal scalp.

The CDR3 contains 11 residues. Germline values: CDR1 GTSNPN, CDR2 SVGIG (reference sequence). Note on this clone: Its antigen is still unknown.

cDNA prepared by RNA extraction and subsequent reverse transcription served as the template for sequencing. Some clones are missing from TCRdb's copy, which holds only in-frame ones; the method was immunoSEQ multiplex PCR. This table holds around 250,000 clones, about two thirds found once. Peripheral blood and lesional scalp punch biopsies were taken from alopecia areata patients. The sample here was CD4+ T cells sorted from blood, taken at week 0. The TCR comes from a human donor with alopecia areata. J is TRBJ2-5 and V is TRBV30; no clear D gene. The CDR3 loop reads CASGPEETQYF. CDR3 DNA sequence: TGTGCTTCCGGGCCAGAAGAGACCCAGTACTTC.